Here is one TCR beta chain with its context. Its antigen is undetermined. In the PCR, 60 Vbeta and 13 Jbeta primers were used. Sequencing used immunoSEQ multiplex PCR; TCRdb keeps in-frame clones, though not all of them. The table for this sample gives some 200,000 clones. This sample stems from a study of cytomegalovirus exposure and HLA in healthy donors. Findings and caveats of the study: HLA-A and HLA-B allele assignments for most subjects were reportedly predicted accurately using TCR beta sequences.

Germline loops: CDR1 SEHNR, CDR2 FQNEAQ (reference sequence). CDR3 length: 12 residues. V was clipped by 1 base and J by 10 bases; unmatched bases: 1. V usage is TRBV7-9 and J usage is TRBJ2-1, with 7 bases that match TRBD2. This clonotype was obtained from a woman under 30 in good health and CMV-seropositive. The specimen sequenced was PBMCs. In DNA form, the CDR3 reads TGTGCCAGCAGCTTAGAGACTAGCGAGCAGTTCTTC. This codes for CASSLETSEQFF.